The 2 T cell receptor beta chains in this list originate from one sample, sequenced in a study of CD8 T cells in ankylosing spondylitis. One entry per CDR3 protein, called by TCRdb with MiXCR from the 5' RACE reads. The table shows just over 150,000 distinct CDR3 sequences, with approximately 20% occurring only once. Sequencing input: blood, either unsorted or a sorted T cell fraction (not recorded which). The receptor source for this set is a male donor with ankylosing spondylitis or in good health (not recorded which).

This clonotype was counted ten times or more. The chain links TRBV5-1 to TRBJ2-1; TRBD2 matches 13 bases. Germline V gene data show CDR1 as SGHRS and CDR2 as YFSETQ. This CDR3 comprises 19 residues. V lost 0 bases to trimming and J lost 5 bases; unmatched junction nucleotides: 11. Here the CDR3 DNA reads TGCGCCAGCAGCTTGGGTCGACTAGCGGGAGGATCCGGACACAATGAGCAGTTCTTC. This gives the protein CASSLGRLAGGSGHNEQFF.

The rearrangement links TRBV30 to TRBJ2-7; perhaps TRBD2 as D (5 bases). The V gene lost 4 bases and the J gene lost 3 bases, with 13 bases spanning the gap. The CDR3 length is 13 residues. Germline assignment: CDR1 GTSNPN and CDR2 SVGIG (reference sequence). The CDR3 is CAWTTDSFYEQYF. CDR3 DNA sequence: TGTGCCTGGACTACGGACTCTTTCTACGAGCAGTACTTC. The variable domain in full, with the rest retrieved from reference TRBV30 and TRBJ2-7, is SQTIHQWPATLVQPVGSPLSLECTVEGTSNPNLYWYRQAAGRGLQLLFYSVGIGQISSEVPQNLSASRPQDRQFILSSKKLLLSDSGFYLCAWTTDSFYEQYFGPGTRLTVT.